The 19 T cell receptor beta chains reported below all come from one sample, sequenced in a study of blood T cell repertoires in COVID-19. TCRdb keeps only in-frame clones here, not all; method: immunoSEQ multiplex PCR. The table shows approximately 450,000 clones, with 80% to 90% occurring only once. The sample was PBMCs or T cells enriched from blood (not recorded which). The receptors derive from a man aged 25-45 years who had recovered from COVID-19.

V gene TRBV19 combines with J gene TRBJ2-2; TRBD1 aligns across 7 bases. Trimming took 2 bases from V and 7 from J; bases not matched to a gene: 4. Germline V gene lookup returns CDR1 LNHDA and CDR2 SQIVND (reference sequence). This CDR3 has 14 residues. DNA for the CDR3: TGTGCCAGTAGTATAACAGGGGTAGTCGGGGAGCTGTTTTTT. Amino acid sequence: CASSITGVVGELFF.

V is TRBV27 and J is TRBJ2-7, with 9 nucleotides matching TRBD2. CDR3 length: 15 amino acids. V trimming: 2 bases; J trimming: 2 bases; junction bases outside the gene matches: 4. The germline CDR1 and CDR2 sequences are MNHEY and SMNVEV (reference sequence). The chain's CDR3 is CASSLRLAVPYEQYF. Written as DNA, the CDR3 is TGTGCCAGCAGTTTAAGACTAGCGGTCCCCTACGAGCAGTACTTC.

The chain joins TRBV11-2 to TRBJ1-2; tentatively, D is TRBD1 (6 bases). Trimming took 6 bases from V and 4 from J, leaving 15 bases between them. The CDR3 extends over 14 amino acids. Germline CDR1 reads SGHAT; CDR2 reads FQNNGV. The CDR3, as DNA: TGTGCCAGCAGTACCGGGACAAAATTCTATGGCTACACCTTC. Translation: CASSTGTKFYGYTF.

As to this clone: In the same sample, other DNA sequences code for this CDR3. The rearrangement uses TRBV7-9 and TRBJ1-1, with a tentative D call TRBD1 (5 bases). The germline V gene encodes CDR1 SEHNR and CDR2 FQNEAQ (reference sequence). Between the trimmed V and J ends, which lost 1 base and 3 bases, there was a span of 12 bases. The CDR3 covers 15 residues. The CDR3 region has the DNA TGTGCCAGCAGCTTAGGTGGGGGGAGGGACACTGAAGCTTTCTTT. Its protein product is CASSLGGGRDTEAFF.

The chain joins TRBV9 to TRBJ2-7; D gene uncertain. The CDR3 has 13 residues. Trimming stripped 0 bases from V and 0 bases from J, with 4 bases between. From germline, CDR1 is SGDLS and CDR2 YYNGEE. This CDR3 is CASSVGSSYEQYF. In DNA, the CDR3 is TGTGCCAGCAGCGTAGGGAGCTCCTACGAGCAGTACTTC. Variable domain in full (rest from reference TRBV9 and TRBJ2-7): DSGVTQTPKHLITATGQRVTLRCSPRSGDLSVYWYQQSLDQGLQFLIQYYNGEERAKGNILERFSAQQFPDLHSELNLSSLELGDSALYFCASSVGSSYEQYFGPGTRLTVT.

The rearrangement links TRBV5-1 to TRBJ2-3; perhaps TRBD1 as D (5 bases). V was shortened by 7 bases and J by 6 bases, with 12 bases between the two germline ends. The CDR3 consists of 12 residues. Germline loops: CDR1 SGHRS, CDR2 YFSETQ. The CDR3 region is CASYNNRDTQYF. The CDR3 nucleotides read TGCGCCAGCTACAACAACAGGGATACGCAGTATTTT.

V and J are TRBV4-2 and TRBJ2-7; 11 bases map to TRBD2. The V segment lost 1 base and the J segment 4 bases; nucleotides outside the gene matches: 9. Germline V gene data show CDR1 as LGHNA and CDR2 as YNFKEQ. The CDR3 has 17 residues. As DNA, the CDR3 is TGTGCCAGCAGCCAAGCCCATACTAGCGGGAGTGTATACGAGCAGTACTTC. Its protein is CASSQAHTSGSVYEQYF.

V usage is TRBV5-1 and J usage is TRBJ2-1; 13 nucleotides line up with TRBD2. This CDR3 region has 14 residues. J lost 9 bases, V lost 5 bases, and 5 bases had no gene match. Germline values: CDR1 SGHRS, CDR2 YFSETQ. CDR3 in DNA: TGCGCCAGCAGACTAGCGGGAGGGCCGGGTGAGCAGTTCTTC. Translating it yields CASRLAGGPGEQFF.

The chain employs TRBV7-9 and TRBJ2-1, with D maybe TRBD2 (6 bases). CDR3 length: 14 residues. Trimming stripped 5 bases from V and 6 bases from J, with 14 bases between. CDR1 is SEHNR, CDR2 FQNEAQ, per germline (reference sequence). Written as DNA, the CDR3 is TGTGCCAGCAGCGCGGGACTGGAACTCAATGAGCAGTTCTTC. Protein: CASSAGLELNEQFF.

In the case of this clone: A read error may account for a junction end that differs from germline. V is TRBV6-5 and J is TRBJ1-4; 11 bases fit TRBD1. The length of the CDR3 is 16 residues. The V gene's germline CDR1 is MNHEY and CDR2 SVGAGI. CDR3 loop: CASSYGTGGTYEKLFF. In DNA, the CDR3 is TGTGCCAGCAGTTACGGGACAGGGGGAACTTATGAAAAACTGTTTTTT.

The chain uses TRBV7-2 and TRBJ2-7; 11 bases map to TRBD2. V shed 5 bases, J shed 3 bases, and the junction held 12 bases outside the gene matches. The germline V gene has CDR1 SGHTA and CDR2 FQGNSA. The CDR3 contains 17 residues. The CDR3 DNA reads as TGTGCCAGCAGCGTAGGTACTAGCGGGAGAGCCTTCTACGAGCAGTACTTC. This gives the protein CASSVGTSGRAFYEQYF.

The chain combines TRBV4-1 with TRBJ2-1; 7 bases map to TRBD1. J lost 9 bases, V lost 4 bases, and 9 bases had no gene match. Germline V gene data show CDR1 as MGHRA and CDR2 as YSYEKL. The CDR3 is 14 residues long. Written as DNA, the CDR3 is TGCGCCAGCAGCCTACAGACAGGGATATTTGAGCAGTTCTTC. This translates into CASSLQTGIFEQFF.

The chain employs TRBV5-6 and TRBJ2-1, with 8 bases fitting TRBD2. Germline V CDR1 and CDR2: SGHDT, YYEEEE. V shed 0 bases, J shed 0 bases, and the junction held 11 bases outside the gene matches. This CDR3 comprises 19 residues. The CDR3 nucleotides read TGTGCCAGCAGCTTGGCTTTGGCGGGAGGTTTAGGCTCCTACAATGAGCAGTTCTTC. As protein: CASSLALAGGLGSYNEQFF.

The V and J genes are TRBV2 and TRBJ1-3; tentatively, D is TRBD1 (6 bases). The CDR3 has 14 residues. V was trimmed by 6 bases and J by 4 bases, leaving 13 bases between them. The germline V gene has CDR1 SNHLY and CDR2 FYNNEI. The CDR3 nucleotides are TGTGCCAGCAGGATACAGGGTTACGGAAACACCATATATTTT. It translates to CASRIQGYGNTIYF.

The chain combines TRBV5-8 with TRBJ1-5; 7 nucleotides align to TRBD1. Germline V gene data show CDR1 as SGHTS and CDR2 as YDEGEE. The junction had 4 bases not matched to a gene; V was cut back by 4 bases and J by 3 bases. This CDR3 is built from 14 residues. The DNA for the CDR3 is TGTGCCAGCAGCGGGGGGACAGACAATCAGCCCCAGCATTTT. Translating it yields CASSGGTDNQPQHF.

The rearrangement uses TRBV25-1 and TRBJ1-2; D gene uncertain. Trimming removed 2 bases at V and 4 bases at J, with 5 bases between. There are 12 residues in the CDR3. Looked up from germline, CDR1 is MGHDK and CDR2 is SYGVNS. For the CDR3, the DNA is TGTGCCAGCAGTGAACGCAGCTATGGCTACACCTTC. As protein: CASSERSYGYTF.

The V call is TRBV9, the J call TRBJ2-7; perhaps TRBD2 as D (5 bases). Trimming took 0 bases from V and 7 from J, leaving 11 bases between them. CDR1 is SGDLS and CDR2 is YYNGEE in the germline V gene. CDR3 length: 13 amino acids. The CDR3 spells CASSVGGVGEQYF. The CDR3 DNA sequence: TGTGCCAGCAGCGTAGGGGGAGTGGGAGAGCAGTACTTC.

This clone is a singleton in its sample. The V gene is TRBV7-2, the J gene TRBJ2-7; D is uncertain. This CDR3 has 14 residues. In germline, CDR1 is SGHTA, CDR2 FQGNSA. V was shortened by 1 base and J by 3 bases, with 10 bases between the two germline ends. The CDR3 DNA is TGTGCCAGCAGCTTAGACCCTGCGTACTACGAGCAGTACTTC. This translates into CASSLDPAYYEQYF. The entire variable domain, with the rest obtained from reference TRBV7-2 and TRBJ2-7, is as follows: GAGVSQSPSNKVTEKGKDVELRCDPISGHTALYWYRQSLGQGLEFLIYFQGNSAPDKSGLPSDRFSAERTGGSVSTLTIQRTQQEDSAVYLCASSLDPAYYEQYFGPGTRLTVT.

The chain is built from TRBV3-1 (or the pseudogene TRBV3-2) and TRBJ2-7; 7 positions match TRBD1. V dropped 4 bases and J dropped 4; count of bases not matched to a gene: 7. CDR1 is LGHDT and CDR2 is YNNKEL in the germline V gene (reference sequence). This CDR3 comprises 14 residues. CDR3 nucleotides: TGTGCCAGCAGCCGGGACAGCCGTAATTACGAGCAGTACTTC. Its protein product is CASSRDSRNYEQYF.